These 27 T cell receptor beta chains were sequenced from one sample in a study of T cell clonotyping in hematopoietic cell transplantation. The protocol was immunoSEQ multiplex PCR, while the TCRdb copy is restricted to in-frame clones and leaves out a portion. Seen here are 27,000 or so clones, roughly 95% observed once, and the top ten hold over 1.2%. The sample consisted of peripheral blood mononuclear cells. These receptor sequences come from a man in his forties or fifties in good health. Some clones in this sample may be carry-over from other donors' samples.

The J gene is TRBJ2-7, the V gene TRBV7-6; D possibly matches TRBD1 or TRBD2 (5 bases each). The length of the CDR3 is 17 residues. Germline CDR1 SGHVS, CDR2 FNYEAQ. Trimming shortened V by 5 bases and J by 6 bases, and 26 bases separated the two germline ends. The CDR3 region has the DNA TGTGCCAGCAGCCAACAAATCCCAGGGTCCGGGGTGGGCGAGCAGTACTTC. This encodes CASSQQIPGSGVGEQYF.

This sequence joins TRBV7-2 and TRBJ1-6; no clear D. This CDR3 is built from 16 residues. Deletions cut 2 bases from V and 9 bases from J, with 17 bases between. Germline CDR1 reads SGHTA; CDR2 reads FQGNSA. CDR3 amino acids: CASSLRYAQATSPLHF. CDR3 coding DNA: TGTGCCAGCAGCTTAAGGTATGCGCAGGCGACTTCACCCCTCCACTTT. Supplemented by reference TRBV7-2 and TRBJ1-6, the full variable domain reads GAGVSQSPSNKVTEKGKDVELRCDPISGHTALYWYRQSLGQGLEFLIYFQGNSAPDKSGLPSDRFSAERTGGSVSTLTIQRTQQEDSAVYLCASSLRYAQATSPLHFGNGTRLTVT.

This clone was recorded only once. V gene TRBV5-4 combines with J gene TRBJ1-2, with D unclear. V was pared by 2 bases and J by 4 bases, with 9 bases between. The CDR3 consists of 13 residues. Germline V CDR1 and CDR2: SGHNT, YYREEE (reference sequence). CDR3 sequence reads: CASSFKGSYGYTF. The CDR3 bases are TGTGCCAGCAGCTTTAAGGGTTCCTATGGCTACACCTTC.

The CDR3 region has the DNA TGTGCCTGGAGTGGGGGGGGAGTAGGAACGCAGTATTTT. Protein sequence: CAWSGGGVGTQYF. This chain links TRBV30 with TRBJ2-3; 7 bases map to TRBD2. Germline CDR1 reads GTSNPN; CDR2 reads SVGIG (reference sequence). The trim removed 1 base at V and 9 bases at J, leaving 7 bases unmatched. The CDR3 loop spans 13 amino acids. Drawing the rest from reference TRBV30 and TRBJ2-3, the complete variable domain is SQTIHQWPATLVQPVGSPLSLECTVEGTSNPNLYWYRQAAGRGLQLLFYSVGIGQISSEVPQNLSASRPQDRQFILSSKKLLLSDSGFYLCAWSGGGVGTQYFGPGTRLTVL.

This rearrangement joins TRBV19 to TRBJ1-5; D unclear. Trimming left V 5 bases short and J 0 bases short, with 11 bases between. The CDR3 is 15 amino acids. CDR1 LNHDA and CDR2 SQIVND come from the germline V gene (reference sequence). CDR3 bases: TGTGCCAGTAGTCCTCGGGAAATTAGCAATCAGCCCCAGCATTTT. Translated, it gives CASSPREISNQPQHF.

The chain links TRBV30 to TRBJ2-6, with D perhaps TRBD2 (6 bases). Trimming stripped 5 bases from V and 0 bases from J, with 11 bases between. The CDR3 is 15 amino acids. Germline loops: CDR1 GTSNPN, CDR2 SVGIG (reference sequence). The CDR3 DNA reads as TGTGCCTGGTCCCGGGGGAACTCTGGGGCCAACGTCCTGACTTTC. This translates into CAWSRGNSGANVLTF.

The V call is TRBV2, the J call TRBJ1-5; no clear D. CDR3 length: 15 amino acids. Trimming removed 2 bases at V and 2 bases at J, with 10 bases between. The germline V gene encodes CDR1 SNHLY and CDR2 FYNNEI. This CDR3 is CASSERHGGNQPQHF. Here the CDR3 DNA reads TGTGCCAGCAGTGAAAGACATGGGGGCAATCAGCCCCAGCATTTT.

This rearrangement joins TRBV6-5 to TRBJ2-1; possibly TRBD1 or TRBD2 for D (6 bases each). V lost 7 bases and J 6 bases, leaving 19 bases between the germline ends. The CDR3 has 15 amino acids. Germline CDR1 MNHEY, CDR2 SVGAGI. CDR3 nucleotide sequence: TGTGCCAGCACCTACCCTTATGGGGGGCGCAATGAGCAGTTCTTC. Translation: CASTYPYGGRNEQFF.

V gene TRBV25-1 combines with J gene TRBJ1-6; D remains unclear. Trimming removed 0 bases at V and 6 bases at J, with 15 bases between. The CDR3 spans 17 residues. CDR1 and CDR2 (germline): MGHDK, SYGVNS. CDR3 nucleotides: TGTGCCAGCAGTGAATATCTCTCCCCGCGGGGTAATTCACCCCTCCACTTT. Protein product: CASSEYLSPRGNSPLHF.

The chain recombines TRBV6-7 with TRBJ1-5, with 9 positions matching TRBD1. TRBV6-7 is an ORF; its function is uncertain. V dropped 10 bases and J dropped 7; count of bases not matched to a gene: 17. The CDR3 is 16 residues long. The CDR3 loop is CATHYGTGRTHQPQHF. Here the CDR3 DNA reads TGTGCCACCCATTACGGGACAGGGAGAACCCACCAGCCCCAGCATTTT.

This clone was recorded once. The CDR3: CASSLSGGEKLFF. The CDR3 bases are TGTGCCAGCAGTTTATCAGGGGGTGAAAAACTGTTTTTT. The rearrangement links TRBV27 to TRBJ1-4; maybe TRBD1 (6 bases). The CDR3 loop spans 13 amino acids. The V gene's germline CDR1 is MNHEY and CDR2 SMNVEV (reference sequence). V was pared by 0 bases and J by 7 bases, with 6 bases between.

This chain links TRBV9 with TRBJ2-7, with D hard to call. This CDR3 has 14 residues. Per germline, CDR1 SGDLS and CDR2 YYNGEE. The V gene lost 4 bases and the J gene lost 1 base, with 12 bases spanning the gap. The CDR3 reads CASSPRPESYEQYF. DNA of the CDR3: TGTGCCAGCAGCCCCAGGCCTGAATCCTACGAGCAGTACTTC.

The chain is built from TRBV19 and TRBJ1-1, with D unclear. Trimming removed 7 bases at V and 5 bases at J, with 14 bases between. Germline assignment: CDR1 LNHDA and CDR2 SQIVND (reference sequence). The CDR3 runs 13 residues. The CDR3 sequence is CASKVTARTEAFF. In nucleotides, the CDR3 is TGTGCCAGTAAGGTCACCGCCAGGACTGAAGCTTTCTTT.

The chain employs TRBV4-2 and TRBJ2-2; TRBD1 agrees at 9 bases. The CDR3 loop spans 17 amino acids. Germline loops: CDR1 LGHNA, CDR2 YNFKEQ. V gave up 0 bases and J gave up 6 bases; unmatched junction bases: 8. Written as DNA, the CDR3 is TGTGCCAGCAGCCAAGAAGGCGGACAGGGGATGTCCGGGGAGCTGTTTTTT. Translating gives CASSQEGGQGMSGELFF.

The V call is TRBV6-5, the J call TRBJ1-1; TRBD1 matches at 7 bases. There are 15 residues in the CDR3. J was trimmed by 2 bases and V by 7 bases; bases with no gene match: 10. Germline loops: CDR1 MNHEY, CDR2 SVGAGI. DNA for the CDR3: TGTGCCAGCACCCCCGACAGGGCTCCTAACACTGAAGCTTTCTTT. This sequence encodes CASTPDRAPNTEAFF.

This chain connects TRBV4-2 to TRBJ1-5, with 7 bases aligning to TRBD1. Germline V gene data show CDR1 as LGHNA and CDR2 as YNFKEQ. V shed 0 bases, J shed 7 bases, and the junction held 0 bases outside the gene matches. This CDR3 region has 13 residues. This chain's CDR3 is CASSQDRGQPQHF. CDR3 bases: TGTGCCAGCAGCCAAGACAGGGGGCAGCCCCAGCATTTT.

A single count supports this clone. V is TRBV10-2 and J is TRBJ1-1; TRBD1 aligns across 8 bases. This CDR3 spans 13 amino acids. V shed 6 bases, J shed 6 bases, and the junction held 6 bases outside the gene matches. Germline CDR1 and CDR2: WSHSY and SAAADI. The DNA for the CDR3 is TGCGCCAGCAGGGAAACGACAGGGGCTGAAGCTTTCTTT. This gives the protein CASRETTGAEAFF.

V usage is TRBV4-3 and J usage is TRBJ1-3; D is uncertain. The V end lost 0 bases, the J end lost 4 bases, and 13 bases lay between the germline ends. The CDR3 extends over 16 amino acids. CDR1 is LGHNA, CDR2 YSLEER, per germline. In nucleotides, the CDR3 is TGCGCCAGCAGCCAAGATTATTGGGGATTCGGAAACACCATATATTTT. It encodes CASSQDYWGFGNTIYF.

The chain carries TRBV10-3 and TRBJ1-5; unclear D gene. The CDR3 is 13 amino acids. CDR1 ENHRY and CDR2 SYGVKD come from the germline V gene. V was pared by 7 bases and J by 0 bases, with 7 bases between. The CDR3 loop reads CAINPDSNQPQHF. The CDR3 bases are TGTGCCATCAACCCAGATAGCAATCAGCCCCAGCATTTT.

The chain recombines TRBV5-4 with TRBJ1-2, with D maybe TRBD1 (6 bases). V was cut by 0 bases and J by 2 bases, with 8 bases left in between. The CDR3 contains 14 residues. The germline V gene has CDR1 SGHNT and CDR2 YYREEE (reference sequence). CDR3: CASSLAGANYGYTF. The CDR3 nucleotides are TGTGCCAGCAGCTTGGCAGGGGCCAACTATGGCTACACCTTC.

The chain combines TRBV28 with TRBJ2-7; tentative D call: TRBD1 (5 bases). Germline CDR1 reads MDHEN; CDR2 reads SYDVKM. This CDR3 comprises 13 residues. V lost 8 bases and J lost 1, with 12 bases in between. The CDR3 sequence is CASGQQPSYEQYF. The CDR3 DNA follows: TGTGCCAGCGGACAACAACCATCCTACGAGCAGTACTTC. Full variable domain (rest looked up from reference TRBV28 and TRBJ2-7): DVKVTQSSRYLVKRTGEKVFLECVQDMDHENMFWYRQDPGLGLRLIYFSYDVKMKEKGDIPEGYSVSREKKERFSLILESASTNQTSMYLCASGQQPSYEQYFGPGTRLTVT.

The rearrangement uses TRBV7-6 and TRBJ1-3, with D perhaps matching TRBD1 (5 bases). The ends were cut back, 5 bases at V and 1 base at J, with 9 bases in the middle. CDR3 length: 14 amino acids. CDR1 SGHVS and CDR2 FNYEAQ come from the germline V gene. The CDR3 nucleotides are TGTGCCAGCAGCATGGGACCTTCTGGAAACACCATATATTTT. This encodes CASSMGPSGNTIYF.

The rearrangement uses TRBV9 and TRBJ2-3; weak D call: TRBD1 (5 bases). This CDR3 contains 14 residues. Per the germline V gene, CDR1 is SGDLS and CDR2 is YYNGEE. Trimming took 4 bases from V and 1 from J, leaving 10 bases between them. CDR3 nucleotide sequence: TGTGCCAGCAGCCCCCAGACAGGCACAGATACGCAGTATTTT. This codes for CASSPQTGTDTQYF.

V and J are TRBV30 and TRBJ2-3; a possible D gene is TRBD2 (6 bases). CDR3 length: 15 residues. Germline values: CDR1 GTSNPN, CDR2 SVGIG (reference sequence). V shed 6 bases and J shed 2 bases, with 18 bases lying between them. The CDR3 sequence is CACLGSRGLTDTQYF. The CDR3 DNA sequence: TGTGCCTGCCTCGGGTCCCGGGGACTCACAGATACGCAGTATTTT. Complete variable domain (other parts from reference TRBV30 and TRBJ2-3): SQTIHQWPATLVQPVGSPLSLECTVEGTSNPNLYWYRQAAGRGLQLLFYSVGIGQISSEVPQNLSASRPQDRQFILSSKKLLLSDSGFYLCACLGSRGLTDTQYFGPGTRLTVL.

In this sample, this clone turned up once. The chain is built from TRBV6-5 and TRBJ1-3; 8 bases line up with TRBD1. Germline V gene sequence: CDR1 MNHEY, CDR2 SVGAGI. This CDR3 is built from 13 residues. Losses at the gene ends were 6 bases for V and 8 bases for J; bases not matched to a gene: 6. In DNA, the CDR3 is TGTGCCAGCAGCCTAGGACAGGGAGACACCATATATTTT. Its protein is CASSLGQGDTIYF.

The V call is TRBV4-3, the J call TRBJ2-7, with 11 bases fitting TRBD2. Germline V gives CDR1 LGHNA, CDR2 YSLEER. Trimming removed 1 base from V and 12 bases from J; junction bases left unmatched: 8. The CDR3 has 14 amino acids. This chain's CDR3 is CASSQGVSSGRPYF. The CDR3 DNA sequence: TGCGCCAGCAGCCAAGGGGTTTCTAGCGGGAGGCCGTACTTC.

The CDR3: CASRLQQNTEAFF. The CDR3 nucleotides read TGTGCCAGCAGGCTTCAGCAGAACACTGAAGCTTTCTTT. This chain connects TRBV7-6 to TRBJ1-1; no reliable D call. V dropped 6 bases and J dropped 1 base, with 9 bases sitting between them. Per the germline V gene, CDR1 is SGHVS and CDR2 is FNYEAQ. The CDR3 covers 13 residues.